This TCR beta chain comes out of a study of beta chain features in type 1 diabetes. Study-wide findings and caveats: The study found moderately but significantly shorter TCRB CDR3s in all four CD4+ subsets of Type 1 diabetes patients.

In its sample, this clone was seen a few times. Its antigen is currently unknown. Reverse transcription of all isolated RNA meant that expressed TCRB transcripts were sequenced. Measured with immunoSEQ multiplex PCR; TCRdb has only the in-frame clones, and not every one. The sample has around 340,000 clones; around 9.7% are singletons. Trimming took 5 bases from V and 1 from J, leaving 15 bases between them. CDR1 and CDR2 from the germline V gene are SGHTA and FQGNSA. The length of the CDR3 is 15 residues. Sample: central memory CD4+ T cells from blood. This TCR was sampled from a man aged 25 to 45 with type 1 diabetes. This chain joins TRBV7-2 and TRBJ2-7; D is perhaps TRBD2 (7 bases). The CDR3: CASSVVGGPSYEQYF. For the CDR3, the DNA is TGTGCCAGCAGCGTAGTGGGGGGGCCGTCCTACGAGCAGTACTTC.